Listed below are T cell receptor delta chains from one sample, sequenced in a study of gamma-delta chains in newborns, infants, children. TCRdb re-called the reads through CATT. This table has roughly 5,100 delta-chain clones, 30% to 40% appearing once. Sequencing was done on a sample of blood. Receptors originate from a child who received the measles vaccine. The CDR3 runs from the conserved cysteine through the conserved F or W. The order of the fields is clone size, D gene, J gene, V gene, CDR3 DNA, CDR3 protein. The D gene is left open where the match is weak. Expanded clones are given a class, and other clones once, few, many or no size at all.

NA | NA | TRDJ1 | TRDV1 | TGTGCTCTTGGGGACCCCCCTATCCTAACCCCCTGGGGAGACACCGATAAACTCATCTTT | CALGDPPILTPWGDTDKLIF
medium-sized | TRDD3 | TRDJ1 | TRAV29/DV5 | TGTGCAGCAAGGTGTACTGGGGGTCCCTTCACCGATAAACTCATCTTT | CAARCTGGPFTDKLIF
few | TRDD3 | TRDJ1 | TRDV3 | TGTGCCTTCTCGGCCTTCGACTTTACTGGGGGATACGCATCCGATAAACTCATCTTT | CAFSAFDFTGGYASDKLIF
once | TRDD3 | TRDJ1 | TRDV1 | TGTGCTCTTGGGGAACTTCACCCACTTCCTACCCCATGGGGGATACGTAGGGCTTACACCGATAAACTCATCTTT | CALGELHPLPTPWGIRRAYTDKLIF
NA | TRDD3 | TRDJ3 | TRDV3 | TGTGCCCTCCCACCTTCACCCGACGGGGATACGTGGTCCTGGGACACCCGACAGATGTTTTTC | CALPPSPDGDTWSWDTRQMFF
NA | TRDD3 | TRDJ1 | TRDV1 | TGTGCTCTTGGACCCGCCCCCCCCTCTTCCTTGGCTTACTGGGGGATCACCGATAAACTCATCTTT | CALGPAPPSSLAYWGITDKLIF
NA | NA | TRDJ1 | TRAV29/DV5 | TGTGCAGCAGTGCTTCCTACCGTCTGGGGGAACCTTGAGGCAAACACCGATAAACCCATCTTT | CAAVLPTVWGNLEANTDKPIF
large | TRDD2 | TRDJ1 | TRDV3 | TGTGCCTTTCGGCCTTCCTACTGGGGTGACACCGATAAACTCATCTTT | CAFRPSYWGDTDKLIF
NA | TRDD3 | TRDJ1 | TRDV1 | TGTGCTCTTGGGGAAGGACCTGCATGGGGGATAGCGACCGATAAACTCATCTTT | CALGEGPAWGIATDKLIF
NA | TRDD3 | TRDJ1 | TRAV29/DV5 | TGTGCAGCATGGGGGATAACCTATGATAAACTCATCTTT | CAAWGITYDKLIF
few | NA | TRDJ1 | TRAV29/DV5 | TGTGCAGCAAGCGCGGCTCCCTATCTCGGCGGTTACACCGATAAACTCATCTTT | CAASAAPYLGGYTDKLIF
NA | NA | TRDJ1 | TRDV1 | TGTGCTCTTGGGGAACTTCCCGGCCTTCCCCTCGGGGGAATGTACACCGATAAACTCATCTTT | CALGELPGLPLGGMYTDKLIF
NA | TRDD3 | TRDJ1 | TRDV1 | TGTGCTCTTGGGGACCCTTCCTCACCGTACTGGGGGAGCTCAAGGGGGTCTTGGTACACCGATAAACTCATCTTT | CALGDPSSPYWGSSRGSWYTDKLIF
NA | NA | TRDJ1 | TRDV1 | TGTGCACTTTTCCCCTTTGGGGGTTTCGATAAACTCATCTTT | CALFPFGGFDKLIF
NA | TRDD3 | TRDJ2 | TRDV1 | TGTGCTCTCCTTGCGGGGGGATACGCCAGCCCTGCCTTTTTGACAGCACAACTCTTCTTT | CALLAGGYASPAFLTAQLFF
few | TRDD3 | TRDJ1 | TRDV3 | TGTGCCTTTACAGGTTGGGGGAATAAACTCATCTTT | CAFTGWGNKLIF
NA | TRDD3 | TRDJ1 | TRDV1 | TGTGCTCTTGGGGAACTGGGGGATCTACATTTGGGGTTTTGGTGGTACACCGATAAACTCATCTTT | CALGELGDLHLGFWWYTDKLIF
NA | TRDD3 | TRDJ1 | TRDV1 | TGTGCTCTTGGGAACGCCTTCTTTTACTGGGGGATACAGCGAACCGATAAACTCATCTTT | CALGNAFFYWGIQRTDKLIF
NA | TRDD3 | TRDJ3 | TRDV2 | TGTGCCTGTGACACCGCGTCGGGGGATAATTCCTGGGACACCCGACAGATGTTTTTC | CACDTASGDNSWDTRQMFF
NA | TRDD3 | TRDJ1 | TRDV1 | TGTGCTCTTGGGGAGGCCAGACTACTGGGGGATACGTTTCCCGATAAACTCATCTTT | CALGEARLLGDTFPDKLIF